Shown below are 14 T cell receptor beta chains from a single sample sequenced in a study of cytomegalovirus exposure and HLA in healthy donors. The PCR made use of 60 Vbeta and 13 Jbeta primers. Data came from immunoSEQ multiplex PCR; TCRdb stores just in-frame clones and leaves some out. The top ten hold around a fifth of the sample, which has some 120,000 clones, about four fifths seen once. The sample consisted of PBMCs. The receptors here all came from a man in his thirties or forties in good health and CMV-seropositive.

This clone was seen more than once but under ten times. The V and J genes are TRBV29-1 and TRBJ2-2, with 11 bases matching TRBD2. Germline V gives CDR1 SQVTM, CDR2 ANQGSEA. J lost 4 bases, V lost 5 bases, and 6 bases had no gene match. CDR3 length: 15 amino acids. The CDR3 bases are TGCAGCGTTCCATTCACTAGCGGGAGCACCGGGGAGCTGTTTTTT. Translated: CSVPFTSGSTGELFF.

The V call is TRBV5-4, the J call TRBJ2-5; D uncertain. The DNA matches TRBJ2-7 better at its end, which makes the J call doubtful. Germline V gene lookup returns CDR1 SGHNT and CDR2 YYREEE (reference sequence). This CDR3 region has 18 residues. The CDR3 DNA reads TGTGCCAGCAGCTTATTTCCCTCCTCAGGTGTGACCGCCTACGAGCAGTACTTC. This sequence encodes CASSLFPSSGVTAYEQYF.

The V and J genes are TRBV19 and TRBJ2-6; TRBD1 is a possible D gene (5 bases). V was shortened by 6 bases and J by 0 bases, with 15 bases between the two germline ends. The CDR3 loop spans 17 amino acids. Germline CDR1 and CDR2: LNHDA and SQIVND (reference sequence). CDR3 protein: CASSNRYRLSGANVLTF. Here the CDR3 DNA reads TGTGCCAGTAGCAACAGGTACCGACTCTCTGGGGCCAACGTCCTGACTTTC.

To note about this clone: A junction end diverges from the germline sequence, so it may reflect a read error. The chain combines TRBV7-2 with TRBJ1-1, with 7 bases matching TRBD1. Germline values: CDR1 SGHTA, CDR2 FQGNSA. The CDR3 loop spans 16 amino acids. As DNA, the CDR3 is TGTGCCAGCGGCTTAGAATTTGGGACAGCCAACACTGAAGCTTTCTTT. Its translation: CASGLEFGTANTEAFF.

This clone was seen once. V is TRBV5-1 and J is TRBJ1-1, with 8 bases aligning to TRBD1. The germline gives CDR1 SGHRS, CDR2 YFSETQ. V shed 2 bases and J 5 bases; nucleotides not matched to a gene: 8. The CDR3 totals 15 residues. DNA of the CDR3: TGCGCCAGCAGCTTCACCGGACAGGGCCAAACTGAAGCTTTCTTT. This codes for CASSFTGQGQTEAFF.

This clone turned up a few times. The genes are TRBV5-6 and TRBJ1-5, with D perhaps matching TRBD1 (5 bases). The germline V and J ends were trimmed by 1 base and 0 bases, with 11 bases remaining between them. Germline V gene sequence: CDR1 SGHDT, CDR2 YYEEEE. This CDR3 comprises 16 residues. CDR3 sequence (DNA): TGTGCCAGCAGCTTGTGGGGGGGGTTTAGCAATCAGCCCCAGCATTTT. Protein: CASSLWGGFSNQPQHF. The whole variable domain, filled in from reference TRBV5-6 and TRBJ1-5, reads DAGVTQSPTHLIKTRGQQVTLRCSPKSGHDTVSWYQQALGQGPQFIFQYYEEEERQRGNFPDRFSGHQFPNYSSELNVNALLLGDSALYLCASSLWGGFSNQPQHFGDGTRLSIL.

The gene calls are TRBV5-5 and TRBJ2-3, with D tentatively TRBD1 (6 bases). CDR1 and CDR2 from the germline V gene are SGHKS and YYEKEE (reference sequence). Trimming removed 4 bases from V and 0 bases from J, with 12 bases in between. The CDR3 has 15 residues. CDR3 bases: TGTGCCAGCAGCCAAGACAGGTTTAGCACAGATACGCAGTATTTT. Protein sequence: CASSQDRFSTDTQYF.

The genes are TRBV6-5 and TRBJ2-1, with 14 bases matching TRBD2. Germline CDR1 reads MNHEY; CDR2 reads SVGAGI. The CDR3 spans 16 residues. With 4 bases clipped from V and 8 bases from J, the junction kept 7 bases outside the gene matches. The CDR3 sequence is CASSSDGTSGSYEQFF. Here the CDR3 DNA reads TGTGCCAGCAGTTCCGACGGGACTAGCGGGAGTTATGAGCAGTTCTTC.

V usage is TRBV25-1 and J usage is TRBJ2-7; a possible D gene is TRBD1 (6 bases). The length of the CDR3 is 14 residues. Germline V gives CDR1 MGHDK, CDR2 SYGVNS. The V end was cut by 7 bases, the J end by 5 bases, with 18 bases between. The CDR3 DNA follows: TGTGCCAGCATCCTGCACCGGGACAATCACGAGCAGTACGTC. Encoded protein: CASILHRDNHEQYV.

This clone was detected only once. The CDR3 protein is CASSLGPLPYNEQFF. CDR3 nucleotide sequence: TGTGCCAGCAGCTTAGGGCCCCTCCCCTACAATGAGCAGTTCTTC. V and J are TRBV7-2 and TRBJ2-1; D not resolved. The germline V gene encodes CDR1 SGHTA and CDR2 FQGNSA. Trimming took 1 base from V and 2 from J, leaving 9 bases between them. The CDR3 contains 15 residues.

This rearrangement joins TRBV11-2 to TRBJ2-7; 9 positions match TRBD1. V shed 2 bases and J 3 bases; nucleotides not matched to a gene: 2. Germline assignment: CDR1 SGHAT and CDR2 FQNNGV. The CDR3 consists of 14 residues. CDR3 amino acids: CASSLRDRVYEQYF. Here the CDR3 DNA reads TGTGCCAGCAGCTTAAGGGACAGGGTCTACGAGCAGTACTTC.

The J gene is TRBJ2-1, the V gene TRBV4-2; 9 bases line up with TRBD2. Germline CDR1 LGHNA, CDR2 YNFKEQ. Losses at the gene ends were 0 bases for V and 3 bases for J; bases not matched to a gene: 3. The length of the CDR3 is 16 residues. In DNA, the CDR3 is TGTGCCAGCAGCCAAGACGGGCGGGAGGGCTACAATGAGCAGTTCTTC. Translation gives CASSQDGREGYNEQFF.

This clone was seen only once. The gene calls are TRBV5-1 and TRBJ1-4; tentative D call: TRBD1 (5 bases). The CDR3 spans 15 residues. The germline gives CDR1 SGHRS, CDR2 YFSETQ. V lost 5 bases to trimming and J lost 0 bases, with 11 bases between them. CDR3 residues: CASRQAGPTNEKLFF. The CDR3 nucleotides are TGCGCCAGCAGACAGGCCGGCCCAACTAATGAAAAACTGTTTTTT.

This clone was seen a few times. V gene TRBV6-4 combines with J gene TRBJ2-3, with D perhaps matching TRBD2 (6 bases). The CDR3 is made up of 15 amino acids. CDR1 is MRHNA, CDR2 SNTAGT, per germline. Trimming shortened V by 0 bases and J by 4 bases, and 11 bases separated the two germline ends. This CDR3 is CASSDSGGGPDTQYF. The CDR3 bases are TGTGCCAGCAGTGACTCCGGGGGAGGCCCAGATACGCAGTATTTT.